These T cell receptor beta chains were read from a single sample in a study of blood T cell repertoires in COVID-19. Sequencing was performed with immunoSEQ multiplex PCR; in TCRdb, only in-frame clones are kept and a portion is missing. The table lists under 250,000 clones, approximately 90% of them singletons. Material: peripheral blood. All receptors derive from a young man with COVID-19, enrolled during active disease. CDR3s include the opening cysteine and the closing phenylalanine or tryptophan. Each record gives: CDR3 length, J gene, clone size, D gene, V gene, CDR3 protein, CDR3 DNA. A D gene is named only where the DNA matches it firmly. Clone size appears in some rows only: once, few, many, or a class for an expanded clone.

11 | TRBJ2-7 | . | . | TRBV20-1 | CSARERYEQYF | TGCAGTGCTAGAGAGCGCTACGAGCAGTACTTC
17 | TRBJ2-7 | . | . | TRBV7-9 | CASSLSPLTGRDYEQYF | TGTGCCAGCAGCTTATCGCCCCTTACCGGACGGGACTACGAGCAGTACTTC
16 | TRBJ2-1 | . | TRBD1 | TRBV6-5 | CASSYFRDRVSNEQFF | TGTGCCAGCAGTTACTTCCGGGACAGGGTGAGCAATGAGCAGTTCTTC
15 | TRBJ2-1 | . | TRBD2 | TRBV28 | CATIASGGPHNEQFF | TGTGCCACTATCGCTAGCGGGGGGCCCCACAATGAGCAGTTCTTC
17 | TRBJ1-1 | . | . | TRBV19 | CASSIDLSPRSITRAFF | TGTGCCAGTAGTATAGATCTGTCACCCCGCTCAATAACGCGAGCTTTCTTT
15 | TRBJ2-7 | . | TRBD2 | TRBV25-1 | CASSESLAGEDEQYF | TGTGCCAGCAGTGAATCGCTAGCGGGAGAGGACGAGCAGTACTTC
14 | TRBJ2-1 | . | . | TRBV21-1 | CASSKVEGGNEQFF | TGTGCCAGCAGCAAAGTTGAGGGAGGCAATGAGCAGTTCTTC
14 | TRBJ2-7 | . | TRBD1 | TRBV19 | CASTRGQGSYEQYF | TGTGCCAGTACTCGCGGACAGGGATCCTACGAGCAGTACTTC
17 | TRBJ2-5 | . | TRBD2 | TRBV15 | CATSRGSAGVAEETQYF | TGTGCCACCAGCAGAGGCTCAGCGGGAGTGGCTGAAGAGACCCAGTACTTC
15 | TRBJ2-1 | . | TRBD2 | TRBV18 | CASSRTSGRANEQFF | TGTGCCAGCTCACGAACTAGCGGGAGGGCCAATGAGCAGTTCTTC
15 | TRBJ2-2 | . | . | TRBV15 | CATSPRYMNTGELFF | TGTGCCACCAGCCCCAGGTACATGAACACCGGGGAGCTGTTTTTT
12 | TRBJ1-2 | . | . | TRBV9 | CASSVGGLGYTF | TGTGCCAGCAGCGTAGGGGGCCTCGGCTACACCTTC
13 | TRBJ2-7 | few | . | TRBV5-6 | CASSRGQFYEQYF | TGTGCCAGCAGCCGAGGACAGTTCTACGAGCAGTACTTC
16 | TRBJ2-3 | few | . | TRBV24-1 | CATSDPRGRGTDTQYF | TGTGCCACCAGTGATCCCCGGGGGCGGGGGACAGATACGCAGTATTTT
19 | TRBJ1-2 | . | TRBD1 | TRBV9 | CASSVARTRTGKGYYGYTF | TGTGCCAGCAGCGTAGCGAGGACACGGACAGGGAAGGGTTACTATGGCTACACCTTC
15 | TRBJ1-5 | . | . | TRBV18 | CASSPGALSNQPQHF | TGTGCCAGCTCACCAGGGGCCCTGAGCAATCAGCCCCAGCATTTT
13 | TRBJ2-5 | once | TRBD1 | TRBV3-1/TRBV3-2 | CASSQGQGGDQYF | TGTGCCAGCAGCCAGGGACAGGGTGGGGACCAGTACTTC
17 | TRBJ2-1 | few | TRBD2 | TRBV7-8 | CASSSGTSGRVGNEQFF | TGTGCCAGCAGTTCAGGGACTAGCGGGAGGGTTGGGAATGAGCAGTTCTTC
12 | TRBJ1-1 | . | . | TRBV12-3/TRBV12-4 | CASSFGNTEAFF | TGTGCCAGCAGTTTCGGGAACACTGAAGCTTTCTTT
17 | TRBJ2-2 | . | TRBD1 | TRBV7-2 | CASSSDPAGTGIGELFF | TGTGCCAGCAGCTCTGATCCCGCCGGGACAGGGATCGGGGAGCTGTTTTTT
18 | TRBJ1-3 | . | TRBD1 | TRBV10-3 | CAIRPGQGFTNSGNTIYF | TGTGCCATCAGGCCGGGACAGGGGTTTACTAACTCTGGAAACACCATATATTTT
18 | TRBJ2-2 | . | . | TRBV7-7 | CASSLARGIQGYTGELFF | TGTGCCAGCAGCTTAGCGCGGGGTATACAGGGGTACACCGGGGAGCTGTTTTTT
14 | TRBJ2-1 | . | TRBD1 | TRBV5-1 | CASSSGGPYNEQFF | TGCGCCAGCAGCTCAGGGGGCCCCTACAATGAGCAGTTCTTC
13 | TRBJ2-5 | once | TRBD2 | TRBV18 | CASSPGLVETQYF | TGTGCCAGCTCACCAGGACTAGTAGAGACCCAGTACTTC
18 | TRBJ2-2 | . | . | TRBV5-1 | CASSWTSLAETNTGELFF | TGCGCCAGCAGCTGGACCTCTTTAGCGGAGACGAACACCGGGGAGCTGTTTTTT
17 | TRBJ1-3 | . | . | TRBV14 | CASSHVRRPSSGNTIYF | TGTGCCAGCAGCCACGTACGACGTCCTAGCTCTGGAAACACCATATATTTT
13 | TRBJ1-1 | . | . | TRBV7-8 | CASSLGTSSEAFF | TGTGCCAGCAGCTTAGGGACAAGCAGTGAAGCTTTCTTT
13 | TRBJ1-2 | . | . | TRBV18 | CASSPDKNYGYTF | TGTGCCAGCTCACCGGACAAGAACTATGGCTACACCTTC
14 | TRBJ1-5 | . | . | TRBV3-1/TRBV3-2 | CASSQGGDNQPQHF | TGTGCCAGCAGCCAAGGGGGCGACAATCAGCCCCAGCATTTT